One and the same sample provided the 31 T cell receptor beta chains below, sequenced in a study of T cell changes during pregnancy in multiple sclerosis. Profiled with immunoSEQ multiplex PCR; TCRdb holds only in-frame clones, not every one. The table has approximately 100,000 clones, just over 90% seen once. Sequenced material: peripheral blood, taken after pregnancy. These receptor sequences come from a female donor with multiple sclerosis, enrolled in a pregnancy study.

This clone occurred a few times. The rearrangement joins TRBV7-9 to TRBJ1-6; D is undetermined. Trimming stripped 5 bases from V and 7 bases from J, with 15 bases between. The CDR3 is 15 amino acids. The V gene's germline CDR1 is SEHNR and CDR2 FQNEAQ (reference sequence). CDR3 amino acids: CASSDRDPQNSPLHF. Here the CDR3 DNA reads TGTGCCAGCAGCGACCGCGACCCACAGAATTCACCCCTCCACTTT.

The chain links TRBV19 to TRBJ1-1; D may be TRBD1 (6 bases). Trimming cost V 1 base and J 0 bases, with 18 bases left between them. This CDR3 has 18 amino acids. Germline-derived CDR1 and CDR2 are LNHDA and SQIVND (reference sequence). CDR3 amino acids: CASSIAGQPGRMNTEAFF. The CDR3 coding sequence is TGTGCCAGTAGTATAGCAGGACAGCCCGGGCGGATGAACACTGAAGCTTTCTTT.

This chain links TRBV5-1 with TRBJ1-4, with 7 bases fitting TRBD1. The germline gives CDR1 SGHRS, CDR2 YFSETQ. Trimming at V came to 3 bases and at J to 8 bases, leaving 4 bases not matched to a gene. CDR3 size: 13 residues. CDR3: CASSWDSREKLFF. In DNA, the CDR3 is TGCGCCAGCAGCTGGGACAGTCGCGAAAAACTGTTTTTT.

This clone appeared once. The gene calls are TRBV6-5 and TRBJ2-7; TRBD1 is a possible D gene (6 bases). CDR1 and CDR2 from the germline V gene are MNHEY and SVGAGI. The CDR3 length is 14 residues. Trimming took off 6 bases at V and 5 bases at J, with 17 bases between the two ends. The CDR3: CASSHAGTLDEQYF. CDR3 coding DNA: TGTGCCAGCAGCCACGCCGGGACACTAGACGAGCAGTACTTC.

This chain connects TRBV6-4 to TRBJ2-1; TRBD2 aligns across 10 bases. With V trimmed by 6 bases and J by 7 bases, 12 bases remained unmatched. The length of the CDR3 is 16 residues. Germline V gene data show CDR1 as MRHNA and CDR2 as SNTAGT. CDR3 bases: TGTGCCAGCAGCCCCGATGGGCTAGCGGGGGCTAATGAGCAGTTCTTC. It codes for CASSPDGLAGANEQFF.

The CDR3 loop is CASSYVQGSNQPQHF. The CDR3 DNA sequence: TGTGCCAGCAGTTACGTACAGGGATCCAATCAGCCCCAGCATTTT. The chain joins TRBV6-5 to TRBJ1-5, with a possible D match to TRBD1 (6 bases). Trimming shortened V by 2 bases and J by 3 bases, and 11 bases separated the two germline ends. The germline V gene encodes CDR1 MNHEY and CDR2 SVGAGI. This CDR3 has 15 amino acids.

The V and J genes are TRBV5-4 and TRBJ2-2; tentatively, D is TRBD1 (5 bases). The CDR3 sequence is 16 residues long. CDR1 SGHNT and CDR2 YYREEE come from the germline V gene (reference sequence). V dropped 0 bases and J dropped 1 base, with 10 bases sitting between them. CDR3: CASSLELGQNTGELFF. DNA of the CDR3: TGTGCCAGCAGCTTGGAGCTCGGACAGAACACCGGGGAGCTGTTTTTT. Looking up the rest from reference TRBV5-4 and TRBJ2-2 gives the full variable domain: ETGVTQSPTHLIKTRGQQVTLRCSSQSGHNTVSWYQQALGQGPQFIFQYYREEENGRGNFPPRFSGLQFPNYSSELNVNALELDDSALYLCASSLELGQNTGELFFGEGSRLTVL.

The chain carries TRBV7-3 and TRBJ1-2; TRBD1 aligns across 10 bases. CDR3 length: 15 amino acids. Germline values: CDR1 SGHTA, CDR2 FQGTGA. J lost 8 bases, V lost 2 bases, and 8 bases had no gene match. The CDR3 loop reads CASSLPGTGANGYTF. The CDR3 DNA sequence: TGTGCCAGCAGCTTACCCGGGACAGGGGCCAACGGCTACACCTTC.

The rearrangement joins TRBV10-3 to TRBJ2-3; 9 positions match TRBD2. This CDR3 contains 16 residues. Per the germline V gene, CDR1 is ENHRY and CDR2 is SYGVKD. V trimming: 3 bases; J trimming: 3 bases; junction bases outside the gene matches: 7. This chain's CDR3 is CAISDQAGGWTDTQYF. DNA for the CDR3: TGTGCCATCAGTGACCAGGCGGGGGGGTGGACAGATACGCAGTATTTT.

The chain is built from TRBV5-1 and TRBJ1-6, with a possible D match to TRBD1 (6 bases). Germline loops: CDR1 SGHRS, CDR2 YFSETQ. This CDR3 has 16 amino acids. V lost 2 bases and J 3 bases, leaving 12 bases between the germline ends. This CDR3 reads CASSLAGTNYNSPLHF. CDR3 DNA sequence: TGCGCCAGCAGCTTAGCCGGGACAAACTATAATTCACCCCTCCACTTT.

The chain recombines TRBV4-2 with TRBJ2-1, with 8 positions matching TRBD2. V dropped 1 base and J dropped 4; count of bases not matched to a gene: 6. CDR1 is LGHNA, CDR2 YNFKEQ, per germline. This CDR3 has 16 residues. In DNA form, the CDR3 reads TGTGCCAGCAGCCAAGTAACAACTAGCGGTTACAATGAGCAGTTCTTC. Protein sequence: CASSQVTTSGYNEQFF.

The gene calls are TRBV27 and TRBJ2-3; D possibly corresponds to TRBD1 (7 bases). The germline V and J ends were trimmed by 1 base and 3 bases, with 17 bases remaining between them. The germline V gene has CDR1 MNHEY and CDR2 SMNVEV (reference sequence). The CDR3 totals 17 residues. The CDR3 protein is CASSLWRGQGGTDTQYF. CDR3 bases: TGTGCCAGCAGTTTATGGAGGGGCCAGGGGGGTACAGATACGCAGTATTTT.

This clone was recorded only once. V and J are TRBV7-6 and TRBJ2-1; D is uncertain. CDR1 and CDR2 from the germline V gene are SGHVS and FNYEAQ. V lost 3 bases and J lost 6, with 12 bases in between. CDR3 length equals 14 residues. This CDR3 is CASSLETFPNEQFF. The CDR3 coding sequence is TGTGCCAGCAGCTTGGAGACTTTTCCCAATGAGCAGTTCTTC. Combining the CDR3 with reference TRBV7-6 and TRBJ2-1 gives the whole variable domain GAGVSQSPRYKVTKRGQDVALRCDPISGHVSLYWYRQALGQGPEFLTYFNYEAQQDKSGLPNDRFSAERPEGSISTLTIQRTEQRDSAMYRCASSLETFPNEQFFGPGTRLTVL.

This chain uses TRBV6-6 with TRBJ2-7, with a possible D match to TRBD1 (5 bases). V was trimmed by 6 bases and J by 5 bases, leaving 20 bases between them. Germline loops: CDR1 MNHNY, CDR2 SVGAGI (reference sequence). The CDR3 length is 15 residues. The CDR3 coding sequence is TGTGCCAGCAGCCCCACCACTCCAGACAGAAACGAGCAGTACTTC. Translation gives CASSPTTPDRNEQYF.

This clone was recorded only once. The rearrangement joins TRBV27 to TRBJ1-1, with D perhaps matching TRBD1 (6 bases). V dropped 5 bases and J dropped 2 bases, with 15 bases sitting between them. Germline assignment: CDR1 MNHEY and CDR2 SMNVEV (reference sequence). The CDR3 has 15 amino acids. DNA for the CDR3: TGTGCCAGCAGTCCTCGGACAGTATCAAACACTGAAGCTTTCTTT. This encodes CASSPRTVSNTEAFF.

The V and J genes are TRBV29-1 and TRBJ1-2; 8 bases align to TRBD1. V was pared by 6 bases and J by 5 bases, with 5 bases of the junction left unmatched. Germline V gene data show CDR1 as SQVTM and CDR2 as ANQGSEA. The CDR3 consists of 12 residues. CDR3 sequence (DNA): TGCAGCGTGGGGGGACAGGTTTATGGCTACACCTTC. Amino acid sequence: CSVGGQVYGYTF.

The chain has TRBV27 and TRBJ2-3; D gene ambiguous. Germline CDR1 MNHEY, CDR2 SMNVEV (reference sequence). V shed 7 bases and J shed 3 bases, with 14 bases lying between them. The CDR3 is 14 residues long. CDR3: CASMGRERTDTQYF. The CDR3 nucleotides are TGTGCCAGCATGGGCCGAGAGAGAACAGATACGCAGTATTTT.

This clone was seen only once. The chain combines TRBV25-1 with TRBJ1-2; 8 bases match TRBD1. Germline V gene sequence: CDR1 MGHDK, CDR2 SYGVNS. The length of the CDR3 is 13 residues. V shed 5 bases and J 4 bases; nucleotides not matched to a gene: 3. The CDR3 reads CASSPGTGYGYTF. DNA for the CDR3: TGTGCCAGCAGTCCCGGGACAGGCTATGGCTACACCTTC.

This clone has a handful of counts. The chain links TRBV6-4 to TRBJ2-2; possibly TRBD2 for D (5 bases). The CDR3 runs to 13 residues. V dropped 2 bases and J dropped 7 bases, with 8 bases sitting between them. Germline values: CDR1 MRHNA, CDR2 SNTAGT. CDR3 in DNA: TGTGCCAGCAGTGACGAGGGCCACGGGGAGCTGTTTTTT. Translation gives CASSDEGHGELFF.

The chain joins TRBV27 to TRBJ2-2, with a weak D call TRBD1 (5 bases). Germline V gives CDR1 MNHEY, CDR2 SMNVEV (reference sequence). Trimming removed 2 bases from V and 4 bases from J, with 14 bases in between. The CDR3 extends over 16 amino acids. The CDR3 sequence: CASSLTAGAPTGELFF. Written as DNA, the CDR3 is TGTGCCAGCAGTTTAACTGCTGGGGCGCCCACCGGGGAGCTGTTTTTT.

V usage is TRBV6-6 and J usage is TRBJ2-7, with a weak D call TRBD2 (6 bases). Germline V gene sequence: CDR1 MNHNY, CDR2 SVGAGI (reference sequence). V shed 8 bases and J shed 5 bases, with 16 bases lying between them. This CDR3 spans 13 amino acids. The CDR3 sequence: CASAGSLRDEQYF. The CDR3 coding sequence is TGTGCCAGCGCGGGGAGTCTAAGAGACGAGCAGTACTTC.

The chain's CDR3 is CASSKTGGADTQYF. CDR3 nucleotide sequence: TGTGCCAGCAGCAAAACAGGGGGAGCAGATACGCAGTATTTT. The chain joins TRBV21-1 to TRBJ2-3; the table's D call TRBD1 went unverified against the DNA. TRBV21-1 counts as a pseudogene. The CDR3 length is 14 residues.

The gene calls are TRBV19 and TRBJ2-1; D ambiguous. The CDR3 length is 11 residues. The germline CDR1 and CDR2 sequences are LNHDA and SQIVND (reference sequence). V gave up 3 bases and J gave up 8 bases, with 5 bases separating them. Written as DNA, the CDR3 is TGTGCCAGTAGTATCTCGGATGAGCAGTTCTTC. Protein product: CASSISDEQFF.

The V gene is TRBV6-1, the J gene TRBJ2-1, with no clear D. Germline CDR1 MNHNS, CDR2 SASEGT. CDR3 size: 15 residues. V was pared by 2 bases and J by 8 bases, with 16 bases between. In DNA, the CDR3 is TGTGCCAGCAGTGAAACCCCTACCCCCTTTGATGAGCAGTTCTTC. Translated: CASSETPTPFDEQFF.

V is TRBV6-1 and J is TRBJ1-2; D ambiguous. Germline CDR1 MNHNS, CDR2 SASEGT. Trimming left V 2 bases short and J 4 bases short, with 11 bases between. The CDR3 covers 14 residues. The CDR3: CASSELVRGYGYTF. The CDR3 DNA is TGTGCCAGCAGTGAACTAGTCCGGGGCTATGGCTACACCTTC.

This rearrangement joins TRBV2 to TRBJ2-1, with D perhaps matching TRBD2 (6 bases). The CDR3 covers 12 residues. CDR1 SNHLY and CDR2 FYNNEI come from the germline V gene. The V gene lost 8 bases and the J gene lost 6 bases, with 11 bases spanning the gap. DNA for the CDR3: TGTGCCAGCTTACTAGCTGCCAATGAGCAGTTCTTC. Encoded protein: CASLLAANEQFF.

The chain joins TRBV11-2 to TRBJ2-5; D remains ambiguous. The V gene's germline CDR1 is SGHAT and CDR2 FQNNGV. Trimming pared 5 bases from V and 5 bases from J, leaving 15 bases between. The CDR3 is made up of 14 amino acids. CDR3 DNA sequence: TGTGCCAGCAGCCGAGAGGCCTTTGTGGAGACCCAGTACTTC. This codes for CASSREAFVETQYF.

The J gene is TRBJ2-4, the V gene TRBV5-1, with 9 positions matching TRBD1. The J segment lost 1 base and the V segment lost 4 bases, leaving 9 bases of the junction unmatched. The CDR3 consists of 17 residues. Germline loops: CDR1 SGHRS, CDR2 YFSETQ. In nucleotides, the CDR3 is TGCGCCAGCAGCGAGGGACAGGGCAACCTGGCCAAAAACATTCAGTACTTC. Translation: CASSEGQGNLAKNIQYF.

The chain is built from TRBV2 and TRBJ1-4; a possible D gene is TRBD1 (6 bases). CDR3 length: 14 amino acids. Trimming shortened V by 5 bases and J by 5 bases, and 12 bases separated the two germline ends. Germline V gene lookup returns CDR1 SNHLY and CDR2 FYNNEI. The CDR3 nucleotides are TGTGCCAGCAGTCAGGACAGACCAAATGAAAAACTGTTTTTT. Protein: CASSQDRPNEKLFF. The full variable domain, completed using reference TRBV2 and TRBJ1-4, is EPEVTQTPSHQVTQMGQEVILRCVPISNHLYFYWYRQILGQKVEFLVSFYNNEISEKSEIFDDQFSVERPDGSNFTLKIRSTKLEDSAMYFCASSQDRPNEKLFFGSGTQLSVL.

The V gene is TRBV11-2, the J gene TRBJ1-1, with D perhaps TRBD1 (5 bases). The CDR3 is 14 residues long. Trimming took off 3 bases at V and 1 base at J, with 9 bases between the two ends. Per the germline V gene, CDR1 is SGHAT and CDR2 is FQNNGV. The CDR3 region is CASSLYTGNTEAFF. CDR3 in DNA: TGTGCCAGCAGCTTGTATACAGGGAACACTGAAGCTTTCTTT.

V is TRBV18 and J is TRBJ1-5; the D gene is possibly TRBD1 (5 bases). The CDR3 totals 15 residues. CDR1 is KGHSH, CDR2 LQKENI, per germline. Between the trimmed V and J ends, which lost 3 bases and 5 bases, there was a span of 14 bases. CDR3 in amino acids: CASSPSRDSHQPQHF. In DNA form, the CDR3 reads TGTGCCAGCTCACCTTCCCGGGACTCTCATCAGCCCCAGCATTTT.